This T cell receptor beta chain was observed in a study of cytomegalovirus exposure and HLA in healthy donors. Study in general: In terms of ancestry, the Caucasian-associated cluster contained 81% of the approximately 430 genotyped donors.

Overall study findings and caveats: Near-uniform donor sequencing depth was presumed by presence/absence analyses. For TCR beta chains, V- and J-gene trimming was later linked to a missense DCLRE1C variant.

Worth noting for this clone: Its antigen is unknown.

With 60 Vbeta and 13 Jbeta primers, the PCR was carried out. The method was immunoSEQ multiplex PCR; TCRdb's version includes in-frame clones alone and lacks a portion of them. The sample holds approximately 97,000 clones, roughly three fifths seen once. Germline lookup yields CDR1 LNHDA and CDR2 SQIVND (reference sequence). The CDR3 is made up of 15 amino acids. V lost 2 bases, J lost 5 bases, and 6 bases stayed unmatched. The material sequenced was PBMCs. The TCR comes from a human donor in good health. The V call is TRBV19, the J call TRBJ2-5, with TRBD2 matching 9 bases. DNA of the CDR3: TGTGCCAGTAGTATAACGATTAGCGGGAGTGAGACCCAGTACTTC. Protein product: CASSITISGSETQYF.